This TCR beta chain was recorded in a study of T-cell memory formation after mild COVID-19. MiXCR was run by TCRdb on the 5' RACE reads, yielding one entry per CDR3 protein. The sample lists 350,000 to 550,000 distinct CDR3 sequences, approximately 18% occurring once. This CDR3 has 13 residues. V was pared by 5 bases and J by 5 bases, with 7 bases of the junction left unmatched. Germline lookup yields CDR1 SQVTM and CDR2 ANQGSEA. This clonotype has more than one count but fewer than ten. The gene calls are TRBV29-1 and TRBJ1-1; 8 bases are a match to TRBD1. The clonotype originates from a man younger than 30 who had mild COVID-19 (a few samples of this study predate the infection). Cell type and time point are not known. Sequencing was carried out using PBMCs or a T cell subset sorted from them (not recorded which). The CDR3 sequence is CSVSGQGGTEAFF. The CDR3 DNA follows: TGCAGCGTTTCCGGACAGGGAGGGACTGAAGCTTTCTTT.